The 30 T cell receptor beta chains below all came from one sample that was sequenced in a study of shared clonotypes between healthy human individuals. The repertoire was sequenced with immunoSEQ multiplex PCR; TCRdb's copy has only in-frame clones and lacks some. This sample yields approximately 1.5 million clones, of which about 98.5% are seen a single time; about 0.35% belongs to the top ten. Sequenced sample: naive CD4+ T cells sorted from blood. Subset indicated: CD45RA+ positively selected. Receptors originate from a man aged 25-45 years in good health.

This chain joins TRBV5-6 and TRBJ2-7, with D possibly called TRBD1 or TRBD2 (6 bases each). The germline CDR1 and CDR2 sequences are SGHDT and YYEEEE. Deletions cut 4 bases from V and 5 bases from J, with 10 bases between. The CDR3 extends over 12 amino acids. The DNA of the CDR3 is TGTGCCAGCAGCATCCGGGGGCACGAGCAGTACTTC. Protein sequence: CASSIRGHEQYF.

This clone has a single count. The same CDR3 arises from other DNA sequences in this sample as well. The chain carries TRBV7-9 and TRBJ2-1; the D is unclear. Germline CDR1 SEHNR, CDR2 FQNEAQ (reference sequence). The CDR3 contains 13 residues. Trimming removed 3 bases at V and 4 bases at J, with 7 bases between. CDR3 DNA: TGTGCCAGCAGCTTGGGTACTTACAATGAGCAGTTCTTC. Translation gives CASSLGTYNEQFF.

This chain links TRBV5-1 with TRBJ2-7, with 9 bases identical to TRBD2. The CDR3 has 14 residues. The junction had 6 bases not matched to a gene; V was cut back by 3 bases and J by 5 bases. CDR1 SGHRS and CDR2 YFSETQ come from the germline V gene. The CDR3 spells CASSWGLAGDEQYF. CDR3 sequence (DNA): TGCGCCAGCAGCTGGGGACTAGCTGGAGACGAGCAGTACTTC.

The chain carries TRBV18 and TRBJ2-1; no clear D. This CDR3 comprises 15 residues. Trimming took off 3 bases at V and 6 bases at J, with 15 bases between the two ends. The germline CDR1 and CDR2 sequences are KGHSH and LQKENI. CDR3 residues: CASSPKPPASNEQFF. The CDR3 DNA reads TGTGCCAGCTCACCCAAACCACCGGCTTCCAATGAGCAGTTCTTC.

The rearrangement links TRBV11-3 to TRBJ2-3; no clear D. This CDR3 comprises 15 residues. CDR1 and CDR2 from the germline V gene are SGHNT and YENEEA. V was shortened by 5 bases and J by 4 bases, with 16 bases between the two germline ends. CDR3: CASSRGLVGADTQYF. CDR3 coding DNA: TGTGCCAGCAGCCGAGGTTTAGTGGGTGCAGATACGCAGTATTTT.

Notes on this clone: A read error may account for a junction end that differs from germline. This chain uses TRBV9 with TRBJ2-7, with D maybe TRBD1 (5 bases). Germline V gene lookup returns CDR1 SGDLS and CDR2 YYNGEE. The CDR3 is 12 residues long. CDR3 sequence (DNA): TGTGCCAGCAGCGTAGACCGGCAGGGAACGAACTTC. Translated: CASSVDRQGTNF.

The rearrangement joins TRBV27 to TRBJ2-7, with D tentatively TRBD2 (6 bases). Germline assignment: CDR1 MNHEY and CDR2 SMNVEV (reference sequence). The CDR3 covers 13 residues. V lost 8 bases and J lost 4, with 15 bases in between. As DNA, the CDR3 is TGTGCCAGCTCCGAGGGCCGGGGGTACGAGCAGTACTTC. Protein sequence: CASSEGRGYEQYF.

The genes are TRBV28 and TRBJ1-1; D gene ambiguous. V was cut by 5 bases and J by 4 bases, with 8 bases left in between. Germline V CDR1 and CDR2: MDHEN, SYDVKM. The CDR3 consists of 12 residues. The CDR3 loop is CASSLSFTEAFF. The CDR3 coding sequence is TGTGCCAGCAGTCTCTCATTCACTGAAGCTTTCTTT.

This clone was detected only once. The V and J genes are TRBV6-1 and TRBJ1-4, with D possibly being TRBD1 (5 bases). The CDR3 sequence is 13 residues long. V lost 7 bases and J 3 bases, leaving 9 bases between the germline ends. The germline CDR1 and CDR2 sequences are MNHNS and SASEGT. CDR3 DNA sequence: TGTGCCAGCACGGGGGTTCCTAATGAAAAACTGTTTTTT. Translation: CASTGVPNEKLFF.

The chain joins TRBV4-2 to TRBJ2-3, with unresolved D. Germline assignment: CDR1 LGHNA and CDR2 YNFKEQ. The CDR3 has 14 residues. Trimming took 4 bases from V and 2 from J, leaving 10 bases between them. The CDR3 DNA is TGTGCCAGCAGCCCCGAAGCGACCACAGATACGCAGTATTTT. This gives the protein CASSPEATTDTQYF.

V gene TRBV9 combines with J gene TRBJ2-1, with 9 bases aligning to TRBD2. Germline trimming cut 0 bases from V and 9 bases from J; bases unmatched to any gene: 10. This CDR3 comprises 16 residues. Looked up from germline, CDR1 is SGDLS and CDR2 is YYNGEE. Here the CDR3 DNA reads TGTGCCAGCAGCGTAGCTAGGGCGGGAGGGGACGCTGAGCAGTTCTTC. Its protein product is CASSVARAGGDAEQFF.

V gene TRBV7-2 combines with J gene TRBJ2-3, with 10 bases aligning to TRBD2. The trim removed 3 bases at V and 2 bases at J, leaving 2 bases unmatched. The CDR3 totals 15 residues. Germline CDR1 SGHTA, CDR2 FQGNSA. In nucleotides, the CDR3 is TGTGCCAGCAGCTTTAGCGGGAGGCCCACAGATACGCAGTATTTT. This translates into CASSFSGRPTDTQYF.

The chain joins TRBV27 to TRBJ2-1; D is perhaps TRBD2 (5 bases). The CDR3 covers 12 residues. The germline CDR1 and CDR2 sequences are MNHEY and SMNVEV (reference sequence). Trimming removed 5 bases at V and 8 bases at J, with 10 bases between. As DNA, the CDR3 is TGTGCCAGCAGTATCCTCGGGGATGAGCAGTTCTTC. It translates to CASSILGDEQFF.

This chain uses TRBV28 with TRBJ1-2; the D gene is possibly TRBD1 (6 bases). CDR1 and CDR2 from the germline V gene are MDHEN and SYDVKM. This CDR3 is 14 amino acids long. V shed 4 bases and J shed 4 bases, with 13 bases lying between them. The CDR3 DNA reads TGTGCCAGCAGTTCATCGGACAGACCCTATGGCTACACCTTC. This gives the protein CASSSSDRPYGYTF.

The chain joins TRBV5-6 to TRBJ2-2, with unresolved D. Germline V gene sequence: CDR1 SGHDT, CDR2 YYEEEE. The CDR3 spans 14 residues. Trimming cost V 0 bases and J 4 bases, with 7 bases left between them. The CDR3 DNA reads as TGTGCCAGCAGCTTGGTGATCGGCACCGGGGAGCTGTTTTTT. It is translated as CASSLVIGTGELFF.

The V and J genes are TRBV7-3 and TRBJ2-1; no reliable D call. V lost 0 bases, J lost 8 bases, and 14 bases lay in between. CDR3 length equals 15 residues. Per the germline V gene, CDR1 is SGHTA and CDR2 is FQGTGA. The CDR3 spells CASSLTGLGRDEQFF. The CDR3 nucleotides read TGTGCCAGCAGCTTAACCGGATTAGGGCGCGATGAGCAGTTCTTC.

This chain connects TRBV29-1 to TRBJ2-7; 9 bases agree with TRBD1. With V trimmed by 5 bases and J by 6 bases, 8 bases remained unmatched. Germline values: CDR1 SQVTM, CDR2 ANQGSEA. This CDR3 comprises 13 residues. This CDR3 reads CSVRRQGEGEQYF. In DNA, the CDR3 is TGCAGCGTTCGTCGACAGGGGGAAGGCGAGCAGTACTTC.

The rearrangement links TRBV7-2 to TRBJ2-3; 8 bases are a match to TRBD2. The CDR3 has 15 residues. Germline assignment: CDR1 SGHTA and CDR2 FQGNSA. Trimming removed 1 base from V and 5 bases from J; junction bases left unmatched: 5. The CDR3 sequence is CASSLGPAGVDTQYF. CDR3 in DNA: TGTGCCAGCAGCTTAGGGCCAGCGGGAGTAGATACGCAGTATTTT.

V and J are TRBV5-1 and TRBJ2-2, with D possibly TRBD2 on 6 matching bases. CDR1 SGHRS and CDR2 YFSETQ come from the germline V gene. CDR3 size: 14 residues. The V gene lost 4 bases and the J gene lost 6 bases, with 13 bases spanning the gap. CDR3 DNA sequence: TGCGCCAGCAGCGTCGGACTAATACCCGGGGAGCTGTTTTTT. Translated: CASSVGLIPGELFF. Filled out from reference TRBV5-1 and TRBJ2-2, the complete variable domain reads KAGVTQTPRYLIKTRGQQVTLSCSPISGHRSVSWYQQTPGQGLQFLFEYFSETQRNKGNFPGRFSGRQFSNSRSEMNVSTLELGDSALYLCASSVGLIPGELFFGEGSRLTVL.

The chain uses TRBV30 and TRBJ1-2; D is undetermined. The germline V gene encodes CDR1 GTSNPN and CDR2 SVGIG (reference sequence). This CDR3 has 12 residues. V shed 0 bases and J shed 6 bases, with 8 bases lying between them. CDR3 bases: TGTGCCTGGAGTGTAGGCCCTGATGGCTACACCTTC. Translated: CAWSVGPDGYTF.

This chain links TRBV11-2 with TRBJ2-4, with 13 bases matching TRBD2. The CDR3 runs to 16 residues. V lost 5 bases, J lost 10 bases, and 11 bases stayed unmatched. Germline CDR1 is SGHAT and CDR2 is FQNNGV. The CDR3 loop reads CASSRPGTSGTRIQYF. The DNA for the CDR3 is TGTGCCAGCAGCCGGCCCGGGACTAGCGGGACCCGGATTCAGTACTTC. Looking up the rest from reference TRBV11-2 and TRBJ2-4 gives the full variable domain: EAGVAQSPRYKIIEKRQSVAFWCNPISGHATLYWYQQILGQGPKLLIQFQNNGVVDDSQLPKDRFSAERLKGVDSTLKIQPAKLEDSAVYLCASSRPGTSGTRIQYFGAGTRLSVL.

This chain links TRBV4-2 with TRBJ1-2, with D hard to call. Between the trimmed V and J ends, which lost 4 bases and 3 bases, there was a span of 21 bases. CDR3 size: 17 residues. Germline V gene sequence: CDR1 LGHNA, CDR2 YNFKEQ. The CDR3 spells CASSLSLEGPPYYGYTF. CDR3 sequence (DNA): TGTGCCAGCAGCCTATCATTAGAGGGCCCCCCCTACTATGGCTACACCTTC.

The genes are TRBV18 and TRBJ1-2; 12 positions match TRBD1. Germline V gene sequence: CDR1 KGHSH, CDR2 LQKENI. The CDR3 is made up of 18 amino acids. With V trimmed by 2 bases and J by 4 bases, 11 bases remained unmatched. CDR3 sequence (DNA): TGTGCCAGCTCACCAACGGGACAGGGGGCGTCCGGGACCTATGGCTACACCTTC. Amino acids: CASSPTGQGASGTYGYTF.

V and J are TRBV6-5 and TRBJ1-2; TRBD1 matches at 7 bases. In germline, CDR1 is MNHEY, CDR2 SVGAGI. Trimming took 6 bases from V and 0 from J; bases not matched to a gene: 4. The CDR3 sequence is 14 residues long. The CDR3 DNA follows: TGTGCCAGCAGCCAGGGGGTCGCTAACTATGGCTACACCTTC. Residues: CASSQGVANYGYTF.

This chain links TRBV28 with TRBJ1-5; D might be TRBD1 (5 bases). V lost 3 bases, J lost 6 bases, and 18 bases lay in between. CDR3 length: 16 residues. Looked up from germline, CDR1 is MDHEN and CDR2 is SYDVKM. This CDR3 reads CASSFGLVGGTQPQHF. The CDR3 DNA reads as TGTGCCAGCAGTTTTGGTTTAGTTGGAGGGACTCAGCCCCAGCATTTT.

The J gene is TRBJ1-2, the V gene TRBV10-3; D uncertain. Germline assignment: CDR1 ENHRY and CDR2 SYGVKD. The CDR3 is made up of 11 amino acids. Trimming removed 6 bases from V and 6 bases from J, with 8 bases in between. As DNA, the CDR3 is TGTGCCATCAGGGGAGGGAATGGCTACACCTTC. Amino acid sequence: CAIRGGNGYTF.

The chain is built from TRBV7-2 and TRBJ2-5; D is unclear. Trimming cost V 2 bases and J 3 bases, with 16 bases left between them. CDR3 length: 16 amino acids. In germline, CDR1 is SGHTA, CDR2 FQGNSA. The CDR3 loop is CASSLRSRVLEETQYF. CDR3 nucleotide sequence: TGTGCCAGCAGCTTACGATCTCGGGTGTTAGAAGAGACCCAGTACTTC.

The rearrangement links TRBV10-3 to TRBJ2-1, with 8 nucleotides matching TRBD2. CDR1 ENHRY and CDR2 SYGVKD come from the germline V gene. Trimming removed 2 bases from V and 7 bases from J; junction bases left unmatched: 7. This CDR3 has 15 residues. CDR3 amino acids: CAISEISGRKNEQFF. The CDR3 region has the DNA TGTGCCATCAGTGAGATCAGCGGGAGAAAGAATGAGCAGTTCTTC.

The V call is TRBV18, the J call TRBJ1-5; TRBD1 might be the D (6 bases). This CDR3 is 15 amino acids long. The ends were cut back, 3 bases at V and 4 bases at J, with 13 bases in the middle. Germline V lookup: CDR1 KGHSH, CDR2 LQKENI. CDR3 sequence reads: CASSPETGSNQPQHF. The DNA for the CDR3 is TGTGCCAGCTCACCTGAGACAGGTTCTAATCAGCCCCAGCATTTT.

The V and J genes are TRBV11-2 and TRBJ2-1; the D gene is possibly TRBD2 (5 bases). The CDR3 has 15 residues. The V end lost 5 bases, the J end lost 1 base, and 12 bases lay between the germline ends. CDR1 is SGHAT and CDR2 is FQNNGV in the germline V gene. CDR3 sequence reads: CASSENRGSYNEQFF. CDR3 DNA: TGTGCCAGCAGCGAGAATAGAGGGTCCTACAATGAGCAGTTCTTC.